The clone carrying this T cell receptor (beta chain) was recorded once. Clones were sequenced by immunoSEQ multiplex PCR, and TCRdb holds only the in-frame ones, with some missing. The sample has about 87,000 clones, approximately 86% seen once. This record comes from a study of blood T cell repertoires in COVID-19. For the study at large: Material from acute and convalescent COVID-19 was sourced from the United States, Italy and Spain. Sources were T cells, B-cell-depleted T cells, or PBMCs; the material itself was cDNA or gDNA.

CDR1 and CDR2 (germline): LNHDA, SQIVND (reference sequence). V gave up 3 bases and J gave up 0 bases, with 7 bases separating them. The CDR3 contains 14 residues. The origin of this receptor is a man between 40 and 49 years old with acute or convalescent COVID-19. The chain uses TRBV19 and TRBJ2-3, with D maybe TRBD2 (5 bases). The specimen was peripheral blood. The CDR3, as DNA: TGTGCCAGTAGTATCGGGGAAAGCACAGATACGCAGTATTTT. This translates into CASSIGESTDTQYF.